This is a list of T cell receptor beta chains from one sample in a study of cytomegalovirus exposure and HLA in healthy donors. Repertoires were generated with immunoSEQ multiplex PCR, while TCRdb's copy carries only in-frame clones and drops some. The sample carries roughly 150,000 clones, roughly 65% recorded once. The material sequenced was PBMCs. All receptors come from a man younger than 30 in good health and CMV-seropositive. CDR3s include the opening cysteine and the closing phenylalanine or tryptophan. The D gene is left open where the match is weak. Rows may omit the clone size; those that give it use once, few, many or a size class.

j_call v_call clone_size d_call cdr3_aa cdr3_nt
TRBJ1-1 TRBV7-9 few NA CASSLEGTRREAFF TGTGCCAGCAGCTTAGAAGGGACAAGACGAGAAGCTTTCTTT
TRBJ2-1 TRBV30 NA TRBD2 CAWRGAGVYNEQFF TGTGCCTGGAGGGGAGCGGGAGTATACAATGAGCAGTTCTTC
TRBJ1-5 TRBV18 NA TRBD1 CASSPRDRGRQPQHF TGTGCCAGCTCACCCCGGGACAGGGGGAGACAGCCCCAGCATTTT
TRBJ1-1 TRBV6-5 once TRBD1 CASSPLGGSLTEAFF TGTGCCAGCAGCCCCTTAGGGGGCTCTCTTACTGAAGCTTTCTTT
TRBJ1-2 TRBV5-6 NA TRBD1 CASSFRTGGYGYTF TGTGCCAGCAGCTTCCGGACAGGGGGCTATGGCTACACCTTC
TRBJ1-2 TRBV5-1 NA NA CASSINGESYTF TGCGCCAGCAGCATAAATGGAGAAAGCTACACCTTC
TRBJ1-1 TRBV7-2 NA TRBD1 CASSFGTGTEAFF TGTGCCAGCAGCTTCGGGACAGGGACTGAAGCTTTCTTT
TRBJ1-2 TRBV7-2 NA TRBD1 CASSYGTGRDGYTF TGTGCCAGCAGCTACGGGACAGGGAGAGATGGCTACACCTTC
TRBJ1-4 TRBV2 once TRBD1 CASSDPGQGNEKLFF TGTGCCAGCAGTGACCCGGGACAGGGTAATGAAAAACTGTTTTTT
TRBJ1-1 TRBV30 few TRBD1 CAWSVGQDFEAFF TGTGCCTGGAGTGTGGGACAGGATTTTGAAGCTTTCTTT
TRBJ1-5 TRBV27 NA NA CEKTGVGQPQHF TGTGAAAAGACAGGAGTCGGTCAGCCCCAGCATTTT
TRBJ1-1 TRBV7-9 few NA CASSLELYDAFF TGTGCCAGCAGCTTAGAACTCTATGATGCTTTCTTT
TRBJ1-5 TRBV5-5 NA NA CASSDSGVPNQPQHF TGTGCCAGCAGCGATTCAGGGGTACCAAATCAGCCCCAGCATTTT
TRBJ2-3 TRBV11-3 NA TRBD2 CASSPRGGTDTQYF TGTGCCAGCAGCCCCCGGGGGGGCACAGATACGCAGTATTTT
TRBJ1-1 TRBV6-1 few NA CASCWEQNTEAFF TGTGCCAGCTGCTGGGAGCAGAACACTGAAGCTTTCTTT
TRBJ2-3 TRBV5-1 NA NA CASSSEGASTDTQYF TGCGCCAGCAGCTCGGAGGGGGCTAGCACAGATACGCAGTATTTT
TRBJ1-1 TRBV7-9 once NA CASSLVAGLAFF TGTGCCAGCAGCTTAGTTGCAGGCTTAGCTTTCTTT
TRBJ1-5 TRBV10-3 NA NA CAIARGEDQPQHF TGTGCCATTGCTCGGGGGGAGGATCAGCCCCAGCATTTT
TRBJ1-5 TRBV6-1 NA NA CASSEVAGSNQPQHF TGTGCCAGCAGTGAAGTCGCTGGCAGCAATCAGCCCCAGCATTTT
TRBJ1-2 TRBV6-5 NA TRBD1 CASRTGQGMGYTF TGTGCCAGCAGAACGGGACAGGGAATGGGCTACACCTTC
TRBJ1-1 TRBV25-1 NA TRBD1 CASSDSDRETEAFF TGTGCCAGCAGTGATTCCGACAGGGAAACTGAAGCTTTCTTT
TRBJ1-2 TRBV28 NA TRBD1 CASSLDRVVGGYTF TGTGCCAGCAGTTTAGACAGGGTGGTAGGTGGCTACACCTTC
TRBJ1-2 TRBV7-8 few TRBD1 CASSRSQGGYGYTF TGTGCCAGCAGCAGGTCACAGGGGGGCTATGGCTACACCTTC
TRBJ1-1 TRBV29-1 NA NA CSVDRGGTEAFF TGCAGCGTTGACCGGGGGGGCACTGAAGCTTTCTTT
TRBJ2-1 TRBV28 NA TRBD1 CASHGTGDSSYNEQFF TGTGCCAGCCACGGGACAGGGGATTCCTCCTACAATGAGCAGTTCTTC
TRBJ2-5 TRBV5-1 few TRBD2 CASSTQLAEVQETQYF TGCGCCAGCAGCACCCAACTAGCGGAGGTGCAAGAGACCCAGTACTTC
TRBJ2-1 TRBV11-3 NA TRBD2 CASSPSSGSSSYNEQFF TGTGCCAGCAGCCCCTCTAGCGGGAGTAGCTCCTACAATGAGCAGTTCTTC
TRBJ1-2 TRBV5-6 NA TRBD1 CASILQGGSGYTF TGTGCCAGCATTCTACAGGGGGGAAGTGGCTACACCTTC
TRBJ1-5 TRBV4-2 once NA CASSQESREGQPQHF TGTGCCAGCAGCCAAGAAAGCAGGGAGGGTCAGCCCCAGCATTTT
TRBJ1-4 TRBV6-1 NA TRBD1 CASFPTGTTNEKLFF TGTGCCAGCTTCCCGACAGGGACAACTAATGAAAAACTGTTTTTT
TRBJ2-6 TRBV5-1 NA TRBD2 CASSLEGRPSGGGANVLTF TGCGCCAGCAGCTTGGAAGGCAGACCGTCGGGAGGAGGGGCCAACGTCCTGACTTTC
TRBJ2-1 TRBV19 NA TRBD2 CASSPGLAIDEQFF TGTGCCAGTAGTCCGGGACTAGCTATCGATGAGCAGTTCTTC
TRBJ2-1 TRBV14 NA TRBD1 CASSQRQGLNEQFF TGTGCCAGCAGCCAACGACAGGGGCTCAATGAGCAGTTCTTC
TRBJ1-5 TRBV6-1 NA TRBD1 CASSERTGGLPQHF TGTGCCAGCAGTGAAAGGACAGGGGGCTTGCCCCAGCATTTT
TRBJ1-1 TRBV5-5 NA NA CASSLGGNEAFF TGTGCCAGCAGCTTGGGAGGGAATGAAGCTTTCTTT
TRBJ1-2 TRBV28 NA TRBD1 CASRQGVWGYTF TGTGCCAGCCGACAGGGGGTGTGGGGCTACACCTTC
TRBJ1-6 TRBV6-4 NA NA CASSDGEDNSPLHF TGTGCCAGCAGTGATGGAGAAGATAATTCACCCCTCCACTTT
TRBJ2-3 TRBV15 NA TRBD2 CATSRGLAGDTQYF TGTGCCACCAGCAGAGGACTAGCGGGGGATACGCAGTATTTT
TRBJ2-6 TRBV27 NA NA CASSHSGANVLTF TGTGCCAGCAGCCACTCTGGGGCCAACGTCCTGACTTTC
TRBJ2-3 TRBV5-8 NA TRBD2 CASSPGTSGTTDTQYF TGTGCCAGCAGCCCCGGGACTAGCGGGACAACAGATACGCAGTATTTT
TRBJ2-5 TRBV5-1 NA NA CASQTGQETQYF TGCGCCAGCCAAACAGGTCAAGAGACCCAGTACTTC
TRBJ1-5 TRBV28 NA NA CASNPRVEGVRNF TGTGCCAGCAACCCCAGGGTTGAGGGGGTCAGGAATTTT
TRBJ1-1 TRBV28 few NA CASNTGRAEAFF TGTGCCAGCAATACAGGGCGTGCTGAAGCTTTCTTT
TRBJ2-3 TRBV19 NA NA CASSISFRDTQYF TGTGCCAGTAGTATCAGTTTCAGGGATACGCAGTATTTT
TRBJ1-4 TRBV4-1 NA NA CASSQGRAGPNEKLFF TGCGCCAGCAGCCAAGGCAGGGCAGGCCCTAATGAAAAACTGTTTTTT
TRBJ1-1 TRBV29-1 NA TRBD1 CSVSLTGGVNTEAFF TGCAGCGTTTCACTGACAGGGGGTGTGAACACTGAAGCTTTCTTT
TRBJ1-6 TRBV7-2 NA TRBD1 CASSLSGAGGNNSPLHF TGTGCCAGCAGCTTATCAGGGGCAGGGGGAAATAATTCACCCCTCCACTTT
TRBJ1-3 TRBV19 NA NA CASSFGRVGSGNTIYF TGTGCCAGTAGTTTTGGCAGGGTGGGCTCTGGAAACACCATATATTTT
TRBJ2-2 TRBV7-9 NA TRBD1 CASSSGTGNTGELFF TGTGCCAGCAGCTCCGGGACAGGGAACACCGGGGAGCTGTTTTTT
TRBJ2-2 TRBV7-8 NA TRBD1 CASSRTGGGTGELFF TGTGCCAGCAGCCGGACAGGGGGTGGCACCGGGGAGCTGTTTTTT
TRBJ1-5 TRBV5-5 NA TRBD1 CASSPGTGTSNQPQHF TGTGCCAGCAGCCCTGGGACAGGGACGAGCAATCAGCCCCAGCATTTT
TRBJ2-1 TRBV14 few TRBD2 CASSPLGLVVRLPRDEQFF TGTGCCAGCAGTCCATTGGGACTAGTCGTACGATTACCCCGCGATGAGCAGTTCTTC
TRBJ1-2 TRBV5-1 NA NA CASSWGGSGYTF TGCGCCAGCAGCTGGGGCGGTTCTGGCTACACCTTC